The 21 T cell receptor beta chains presented below share a single source sample, sequenced in a study of response to subunit inactivated influenza vaccine. TCRdb passed the RT-PCR reads through MiXCR, listing each CDR3 protein once. The sample has 530,000 or so distinct CDR3 sequences; roughly 12% are singletons. The sample consisted of PBMCs from blood, taken on the day of vaccination. These receptor sequences come from a man between 45 and 60 years old who received an inactivated influenza vaccine.

V and J are TRBV12-3 or TRBV12-4 and TRBJ1-5; D not resolved. V lost 1 base to trimming and J lost 1 base, with 11 bases between them. The CDR3 has 16 residues. CDR3 protein: CASSLELESSNQPQHF. DNA of the CDR3: TGTGCCAGCAGTTTAGAACTTGAGTCGAGCAATCAGCCCCAGCATTTT.

This clonotype has at least ten counts. The chain carries TRBV5-6 and TRBJ1-2; TRBD1 might be the D (6 bases). Per germline, CDR1 SGHDT and CDR2 YYEEEE. The CDR3 runs 14 residues. Between the trimmed V and J ends, which lost 0 bases and 5 bases, there was a span of 11 bases. For the CDR3, the DNA is TGTGCCAGCAGCTTGGGACAGGTGCTATATGGCTACACCTTC. As protein: CASSLGQVLYGYTF.

This clonotype was counted a few times. This sequence joins TRBV28 and TRBJ1-4, with TRBD1 as a possible D gene (5 bases). CDR1 is MDHEN and CDR2 is SYDVKM in the germline V gene. The CDR3 loop spans 12 amino acids. The V end lost 8 bases, the J end lost 5 bases, and 9 bases lay between the germline ends. CDR3 coding DNA: TGTGCCAGCCTGGGGGTAAATGAAAAACTGTTTTTT. This codes for CASLGVNEKLFF.

The chain links TRBV20-1 to TRBJ2-1; D might be TRBD1 or TRBD2, each matching 6 bases. Germline-derived CDR1 and CDR2 are DFQATT and SNEGSKA (reference sequence). The V and J ends lost 0 bases and 3 bases respectively, with 12 bases between them. There are 15 residues in the CDR3. The CDR3 sequence is CSARDRGPLYNEQFF. The CDR3 nucleotides are TGCAGTGCTAGAGATCGGGGGCCCCTCTACAATGAGCAGTTCTTC.

The chain carries TRBV24-1 and TRBJ2-1, with unresolved D. The CDR3 totals 15 residues. Looked up from germline, CDR1 is KGHDR and CDR2 is SFDVKD. Trimming cost V 4 bases and J 3 bases, with 12 bases left between them. The CDR3 sequence: CATSDLGQGYNEQFF. The CDR3 nucleotides read TGTGCCACCAGTGACTTGGGCCAAGGCTACAATGAGCAGTTCTTC.

This clonotype was detected many times. The chain links TRBV27 to TRBJ2-7, with 7 bases aligning to TRBD2. Germline V gene data show CDR1 as MNHEY and CDR2 as SMNVEV (reference sequence). The CDR3 loop spans 14 amino acids. The V gene end was trimmed by 5 bases and the J gene end by 2 bases; junction bases not matched to a gene: 6. The DNA for the CDR3 is TGTGCCAGCAGTATTGGGACTATTCCCTACGAGCAGTACTTC. Its translation: CASSIGTIPYEQYF.

V and J are TRBV20-1 and TRBJ1-1, with unresolved D. Per the germline V gene, CDR1 is DFQATT and CDR2 is SNEGSKA (reference sequence). This CDR3 region has 14 residues. V was clipped by 5 bases and J by 0 bases, with 13 bases between them. The CDR3 sequence is CSAQPGSMNTEAFF. The DNA for the CDR3 is TGCAGTGCTCAACCGGGCAGCATGAACACTGAAGCTTTCTTT.

This clonotype was detected only a few times. V gene TRBV5-1 combines with J gene TRBJ2-2; 9 bases are a match to TRBD1. Germline assignment: CDR1 SGHRS and CDR2 YFSETQ. The CDR3 sequence is 14 residues long. The V segment lost 4 bases and the J segment 6 bases; nucleotides outside the gene matches: 4. The chain's CDR3 is CASSRGQGPGELFF. The CDR3 DNA follows: TGCGCCAGCAGCAGGGGACAGGGACCCGGGGAGCTGTTTTTT. Variable domain in full (rest from reference TRBV5-1 and TRBJ2-2): KAGVTQTPRYLIKTRGQQVTLSCSPISGHRSVSWYQQTPGQGLQFLFEYFSETQRNKGNFPGRFSGRQFSNSRSEMNVSTLELGDSALYLCASSRGQGPGELFFGEGSRLTVL.

This clonotype was picked up a small number of times. The chain employs TRBV2 and TRBJ1-1; D is undetermined. There are 15 residues in the CDR3. The germline CDR1 and CDR2 sequences are SNHLY and FYNNEI. Deletions cut 1 base from V and 1 base from J, with 10 bases between. The CDR3 DNA reads as TGTGCCAGCAGTGAAGAAGGAGTTTCGAACACTGAAGCTTTCTTT. It encodes CASSEEGVSNTEAFF. Full variable domain (remainder filled in from reference TRBV2 and TRBJ1-1): EPEVTQTPSHQVTQMGQEVILRCVPISNHLYFYWYRQILGQKVEFLVSFYNNEISEKSEIFDDQFSVERPDGSNFTLKIRSTKLEDSAMYFCASSEEGVSNTEAFFGQGTRLTVV.

This clonotype was picked up a small number of times. V usage is TRBV4-3 and J usage is TRBJ1-2; D gene ambiguous. V lost 3 bases and J lost 4, with 9 bases in between. Germline CDR1 is LGHNA and CDR2 is YSLEER. This CDR3 is 13 amino acids long. The CDR3 nucleotides read TGCGCCAGCAGCCACGAGTCAGGCTATGGCTACACCTTC. It translates to CASSHESGYGYTF.

This clonotype was detected a few times. The V call is TRBV29-1, the J call TRBJ1-5, with D unclear. Germline lookup yields CDR1 SQVTM and CDR2 ANQGSEA. The CDR3 sequence is 15 residues long. As DNA, the CDR3 is TGCACCCAATCCCCCCCAGATCGCGGTAATCAGCCCCAGCATTTT. Its translation: CTQSPPDRGNQPQHF.

This clonotype was seen only a few times. The rearrangement uses TRBV7-3 and TRBJ2-7, with a possible D match to TRBD2 (6 bases). Per the germline V gene, CDR1 is SGHTA and CDR2 is FQGTGA. V was clipped by 5 bases and J by 1 base, with 15 bases between them. The CDR3 has 15 residues. The DNA for the CDR3 is TGTGCCAGCAGCGCAACCGGGACTGGATCCTACGAGCAGTACTTC. It encodes CASSATGTGSYEQYF.

The chain carries TRBV10-3 and TRBJ2-3, with D tentatively TRBD1 (6 bases). With 6 bases removed from V and 1 base from J, the gap between germline ends came to 14 bases. This CDR3 has 15 amino acids. Looked up from germline, CDR1 is ENHRY and CDR2 is SYGVKD. The CDR3 coding sequence is TGTGCCATCAGCCTCCGGGACATAGGCACAGATACGCAGTATTTT. It yields the protein CAISLRDIGTDTQYF.

This clonotype was detected only a few times. The chain joins TRBV5-1 to TRBJ2-5; D not resolved. Germline CDR1 reads SGHRS; CDR2 reads YFSETQ. The CDR3 has 11 amino acids. V lost 5 bases to trimming and J lost 3 bases, with 5 bases between them. The CDR3 bases are TGCGCCAGCAGGGCAGAAGAGACCCAGTACTTC. This sequence encodes CASRAEETQYF. The full variable domain, rest sourced from reference TRBV5-1 and TRBJ2-5, is KAGVTQTPRYLIKTRGQQVTLSCSPISGHRSVSWYQQTPGQGLQFLFEYFSETQRNKGNFPGRFSGRQFSNSRSEMNVSTLELGDSALYLCASRAEETQYFGPGTRLLVL.

This clonotype was recorded a few times. This chain links TRBV11-2 with TRBJ2-7; no clear D gene. Germline V gene data show CDR1 as SGHAT and CDR2 as FQNNGV. The CDR3 extends over 16 amino acids. The V end was cut by 2 bases, the J end by 3 bases, with 17 bases between. CDR3 amino acids: CASSLPGGDLDYEQYF. The CDR3 DNA reads as TGTGCCAGCAGCTTACCTGGCGGTGACCTAGACTACGAGCAGTACTTC.

This clonotype has just a few counts. V gene TRBV12-3 or TRBV12-4 combines with J gene TRBJ2-7; no reliable D call. The CDR3 has 16 residues. The V gene lost 3 bases and the J gene lost 0 bases, with 15 bases spanning the gap. This CDR3 reads CASSFKLASRSYEQYF. CDR3 bases: TGTGCCAGCAGTTTCAAGTTAGCCAGTCGCTCCTACGAGCAGTACTTC.

This clonotype was observed a handful of times. The V and J genes are TRBV7-8 and TRBJ2-7; D unresolved. The ends were cut back, 4 bases at V and 2 bases at J, with 21 bases in the middle. This CDR3 spans 17 amino acids. Germline V gives CDR1 SGHVS, CDR2 FQNEAQ. CDR3 in amino acids: CASSSHQYLAPTYEQYF. DNA for the CDR3: TGTGCCAGCAGCTCCCACCAATACCTGGCCCCTACCTACGAGCAGTACTTC.

In its sample, this clonotype was seen a few times. This chain joins TRBV29-1 and TRBJ2-1; 12 nucleotides line up with TRBD1. Trimming removed 4 bases from V and 9 bases from J; junction bases left unmatched: 7. The CDR3 sequence is 14 residues long. Germline V gene lookup returns CDR1 SQVTM and CDR2 ANQGSEA. CDR3 bases: TGCAGCGTTGGCGTCGGGACAGGGGGCACTGAGCAGTTCTTC. This gives the protein CSVGVGTGGTEQFF.

This clonotype has just a few counts. The chain links TRBV19 to TRBJ1-2; 9 nucleotides agree with TRBD1. Germline values: CDR1 LNHDA, CDR2 SQIVND (reference sequence). The V segment lost 7 bases and the J segment 4 bases; nucleotides outside the gene matches: 10. The CDR3 sequence is 15 residues long. CDR3 protein: CASTEGQGAIYGYTF. The CDR3 DNA follows: TGTGCCAGTACCGAGGGACAGGGTGCTATCTATGGCTACACCTTC.

The V gene is TRBV6-2 or TRBV6-3, the J gene TRBJ2-7; D may be TRBD1 (6 bases). Germline V lookup: CDR1 MNHEY, CDR2 SVGEGT. The ends were cut back, 4 bases at V and 0 bases at J, with 10 bases in the middle. This CDR3 region has 14 residues. This CDR3 reads CASSWGTLSYEQYF. CDR3 sequence (DNA): TGTGCCAGCAGTTGGGGGACACTCTCCTACGAGCAGTACTTC.

The sample holds many counts of this clonotype. V usage is TRBV5-6 and J usage is TRBJ1-1, with unresolved D. The CDR3 sequence is 14 residues long. CDR1 is SGHDT and CDR2 is YYEEEE in the germline V gene. The V gene lost 0 bases and the J gene lost 0 bases, with 6 bases spanning the gap. CDR3 nucleotides: TGTGCCAGCAGCTTGGACAACCTGAACACTGAAGCTTTCTTT. Amino acid sequence: CASSLDNLNTEAFF.